The clone carrying this T cell receptor (beta chain) came up a few times. The antigen is undetermined. The data originate from a study of cytotoxic CD8 clonotypes in ibrutinib-treated CLL. At the level of the study: Across the patients, some eleven were relapsed/refractory, roughly 16 treatment-naive and approximately 18 IGHV unmutated. Study observations and caveats: Public clonotypes were uncommon and contracted or stayed stable on treatment.

The method was immunoSEQ multiplex PCR; TCRdb's version includes in-frame clones alone and lacks a portion of them. This table has about 140,000 clones, 80% appearing once. Germline lookup yields CDR1 SGHRS and CDR2 YFSETQ. The ends lost 3 bases at V and 7 bases at J; junction bases unmatched: 5. CDR3 length: 16 residues. The sample here was PBMCs, taken after 36 months of ibrutinib treatment. This sequence joins TRBV5-1 and TRBJ2-2; 14 bases agree with TRBD2. The source is a human donor with chronic lymphocytic leukemia. The CDR3 nucleotides read TGCGCCAGCAGCTACCAGGGACTAGCGGGAGTCGGGGAGCTGTTTTTT. Translating gives CASSYQGLAGVGELFF.